The T cell receptor (beta chain) under discussion was sequenced for a study of cytomegalovirus exposure and HLA in healthy donors. Trimming removed 0 bases at V and 6 bases at J, with 6 bases between. This CDR3 spans 13 amino acids. Germline V lookup: CDR1 WNHNN, CDR2 SYGVQD (reference sequence). It was with 60 Vbeta and 13 Jbeta primers that the PCR ran. Generated by immunoSEQ multiplex PCR, the TCRdb table keeps only in-frame clones and is missing some. The sample carries around 77,000 clones, approximately 78% recorded once. Specimen: PBMCs. The clonotype originates from a man aged 40-49 years in good health and CMV-seronegative. J is TRBJ1-5 and V is TRBV10-1; D call uncertain. CDR3: CASSESRVQPQHF. Here the CDR3 DNA reads TGCGCCAGCAGTGAGTCGCGTGTTCAGCCCCAGCATTTT.